A single sample is the source of the 18 T cell receptor beta chains below, sequenced in a study of PD-1 blockade in classical Hodgkin lymphoma. Every patient was affected by relapse after autologous stem cell transplantation, while exposure to brentuximab vedotin was not uniform. This table comes from immunoSEQ multiplex PCR, and its TCRdb copy is limited to in-frame clones, with some not included. The sample holds approximately 19,000 clones, around 75% seen once. The sample consisted of peripheral blood mononuclear cells (PBMCs), taken before the second cycle of nivolumab. The receptors originated from a human donor with classical Hodgkin lymphoma.

V gene TRBV5-6 combines with J gene TRBJ2-7; D is uncertain. The ends were cut back, 3 bases at V and 3 bases at J, with 16 bases in the middle. The germline gives CDR1 SGHDT, CDR2 YYEEEE. This CDR3 has 15 amino acids. CDR3 sequence: CASSWWGTTYYEQYF. The DNA for the CDR3 is TGTGCCAGCAGCTGGTGGGGAACAACGTACTACGAGCAGTACTTC.

This chain links TRBV9 with TRBJ1-2; 10 positions agree with TRBD1. The germline CDR1 and CDR2 sequences are SGDLS and YYNGEE. This CDR3 has 15 residues. V was clipped by 2 bases and J by 3 bases; unmatched bases: 4. CDR3 nucleotides: TGTGCCAGCAGCGTTACTGGACAGGGGGACTATGGCTACACCTTC. This encodes CASSVTGQGDYGYTF.

The chain joins TRBV29-1 to TRBJ2-5; 14 bases agree with TRBD2. The CDR3 loop spans 17 amino acids. The V gene end was trimmed by 6 bases and the J gene end by 2 bases; junction bases not matched to a gene: 11. Germline loops: CDR1 SQVTM, CDR2 ANQGSEA. CDR3 sequence: CSVESTSGRELQETQYF. In DNA, the CDR3 is TGCAGCGTAGAGTCGACTAGCGGGAGGGAGTTGCAAGAGACCCAGTACTTC.

The DNA of the CDR3 is TGTGCCAGCAGCTTGCCCACTGGAGCGGGAGTCTTTGTTACGCAGTATTTT. Protein: CASSLPTGAGVFVTQYF. The rearrangement links TRBV5-4 to TRBJ2-3; 8 nucleotides align to TRBD2. Germline trimming cut 1 base from V and 8 bases from J; bases unmatched to any gene: 15. This CDR3 spans 17 amino acids. Germline assignment: CDR1 SGHNT and CDR2 YYREEE (reference sequence).

The chain combines TRBV7-8 with TRBJ2-1; 7 nucleotides match TRBD2. Per the germline V gene, CDR1 is SGHVS and CDR2 is FQNEAQ. The CDR3 has 15 residues. The ends lost 3 bases at V and 0 bases at J; junction bases unmatched: 2. CDR3 in DNA: TGTGCCAGCAGCTTCCGCGGGAGCTCCTACAATGAGCAGTTCTTC. Protein: CASSFRGSSYNEQFF.

This chain connects TRBV19 to TRBJ1-3, with D perhaps matching TRBD1 (5 bases). Looked up from germline, CDR1 is LNHDA and CDR2 is SQIVND (reference sequence). V was clipped by 3 bases and J by 0 bases, with 12 bases between them. This CDR3 is built from 16 residues. CDR3 sequence: CASSIRREVSGNTIYF. DNA for the CDR3: TGTGCCAGTAGTATTCGCAGGGAAGTCTCTGGAAACACCATATATTTT.

The V gene is TRBV6-5, the J gene TRBJ2-2; D unresolved. The germline gives CDR1 MNHEY, CDR2 SVGAGI. CDR3 length equals 13 residues. V was pared by 5 bases and J by 4 bases, with 8 bases between. DNA for the CDR3: TGTGCCAGCAGTAACAGACGCACCGGGGAGCTGTTTTTT. Translating gives CASSNRRTGELFF.

The genes are TRBV4-3 and TRBJ2-1; the match to TRBD2 covers 12 bases. In germline, CDR1 is LGHNA, CDR2 YSLEER. The CDR3 covers 13 residues. V dropped 1 base and J dropped 14; count of bases not matched to a gene: 3. The CDR3 DNA reads as TGCGCCAGCAGCCAAGGACTAGCGGGGGAGGAGTTCTTC. Translated, it gives CASSQGLAGEEFF.

The chain has TRBV5-1 and TRBJ2-7; possibly TRBD2 for D (6 bases). Germline values: CDR1 SGHRS, CDR2 YFSETQ. Trimming took 4 bases from V and 1 from J, leaving 12 bases between them. The CDR3 spans 14 residues. The CDR3 DNA sequence: TGCGCCAGCAGCACGGGACTTGAATCCTACGAGCAGTACTTC. It codes for CASSTGLESYEQYF. The whole variable domain, filled in from reference TRBV5-1 and TRBJ2-7, reads KAGVTQTPRYLIKTRGQQVTLSCSPISGHRSVSWYQQTPGQGLQFLFEYFSETQRNKGNFPGRFSGRQFSNSRSEMNVSTLELGDSALYLCASSTGLESYEQYFGPGTRLTVT.

The chain couples TRBV27 to TRBJ2-3, with D possibly TRBD1 on 6 matching bases. This CDR3 has 16 amino acids. Germline V lookup: CDR1 MNHEY, CDR2 SMNVEV (reference sequence). The V and J ends lost 5 bases and 1 base respectively, with 16 bases between them. DNA for the CDR3: TGTGCCAGCAGTACAGGGCTAACGGGGCGCACAGATACGCAGTATTTT. Amino acid sequence: CASSTGLTGRTDTQYF.

This chain joins TRBV10-3 and TRBJ2-6; TRBD1 is a possible D gene (6 bases). The CDR3 has 11 residues. Trimming removed 3 bases at V and 15 bases at J, with 9 bases between. CDR1 is ENHRY and CDR2 is SYGVKD in the germline V gene. In nucleotides, the CDR3 is TGTGCCATCAGTGAAGGACAGCCCCTGACTTTC. Translated, it gives CAISEGQPLTF.

V gene TRBV25-1 combines with J gene TRBJ1-6; 8 bases are a match to TRBD1. With 2 bases clipped from V and 8 bases from J, the junction kept 5 bases outside the gene matches. This CDR3 contains 15 residues. Germline assignment: CDR1 MGHDK and CDR2 SYGVNS. Written as DNA, the CDR3 is TGTGCCAGCAGTGAAAGGCAGGGGGCTTATTCACCCCTCCACTTT. Translation gives CASSERQGAYSPLHF.

The rearrangement links TRBV5-1 to TRBJ1-1; possibly TRBD1 for D (6 bases). The CDR3 contains 15 residues. V was clipped by 0 bases and J by 4 bases, with 13 bases between them. From germline, CDR1 is SGHRS and CDR2 YFSETQ. The CDR3, as DNA: TGCGCCAGCAGCTTGGCGGGGGGCGTGGTCACTGAAGCTTTCTTT. Its protein product is CASSLAGGVVTEAFF.

V usage is TRBV9 and J usage is TRBJ2-7; tentative D call: TRBD1 (6 bases). The CDR3 loop spans 15 amino acids. The V gene lost 4 bases and the J gene lost 4 bases, with 18 bases spanning the gap. Germline V gene lookup returns CDR1 SGDLS and CDR2 YYNGEE. The chain's CDR3 is CASSPGQLEGYEQYF. The CDR3, as DNA: TGTGCCAGCAGCCCAGGACAGTTAGAGGGGTACGAGCAGTACTTC.

The V call is TRBV28, the J call TRBJ2-3; the D gene is possibly TRBD2 (5 bases). Per the germline V gene, CDR1 is MDHEN and CDR2 is SYDVKM. The ends were cut back, 5 bases at V and 9 bases at J, with 24 bases in the middle. CDR3 length equals 16 residues. The CDR3 spells CASSRRPTRRQGTQYF. The CDR3, as DNA: TGTGCCAGCAGTCGCCGACCCACTAGGAGACAAGGCACGCAGTATTTT.

CDR3 coding DNA: TGCGCCAGCAGTGAGTTAATAGCGGGAGTGACGGCAGAGACCCAGTACTTC. Translated: CASSELIAGVTAETQYF. V and J are TRBV10-2 and TRBJ2-5; TRBD2 matches at 9 bases. Germline trimming cut 1 base from V and 4 bases from J; bases unmatched to any gene: 10. Germline CDR1 reads WSHSY; CDR2 reads SAAADI. This CDR3 spans 17 amino acids.

The chain has TRBV12-5 and TRBJ1-1; tentative D call: TRBD1 (6 bases). The CDR3 totals 11 residues. The germline gives CDR1 LGHNT, CDR2 FRNRAP. Between the trimmed V and J ends, which lost 6 bases and 11 bases, there was a span of 13 bases. The CDR3 sequence: CASGLSGAAFF. The CDR3 region has the DNA TGTGCTAGTGGCCTCTCAGGGGCTGCTTTCTTT.

The rearrangement links TRBV7-2 to TRBJ2-7; D perhaps matches TRBD2 (5 bases). The CDR3 runs 17 residues. Germline CDR1 and CDR2: SGHTA and FQGNSA. Between the trimmed V and J ends, which lost 5 bases and 2 bases, there was a span of 22 bases. The CDR3 DNA follows: TGTGCCAGCAGCATAACTAGTGGAAGGAGATTTACCTACGAGCAGTACTTC. As protein: CASSITSGRRFTYEQYF.